A selection of T cell receptor beta chains follows, all from one sample in a study of cytomegalovirus exposure and HLA in healthy donors. TCRdb's table, derived via immunoSEQ multiplex PCR, lists solely in-frame clones and lacks some. This table has some 71,000 clones, around 70% appearing once. Sequencing was done on a sample of PBMCs. The receptor source for this set is a woman aged 50 to 60 in good health and CMV-seropositive. CDR3s include the opening cysteine and the closing phenylalanine or tryptophan. The order of the fields is D gene, J gene, clone size, V gene, CDR3 protein, CDR3 DNA. A D gene is named only where the DNA matches it firmly. A clone size is listed for some rows: how often the clone was seen (once, few, many), or a class if it is expanded.

-	TRBJ1-3	once	TRBV30	CAWGPGYTIYF	TGTGCCTGGGGACCAGGGTACACCATATATTTT
-	TRBJ2-1	-	TRBV5-1	CASSPAGGNYNEQFF	TGCGCCAGCAGTCCGGCAGGGGGGAACTACAATGAGCAGTTCTTC
TRBD1	TRBJ1-5	-	TRBV2	CASRGTGTYSNQPQHF	TGTGCCAGCAGAGGGACAGGGACTTATAGCAATCAGCCCCAGCATTTT
-	TRBJ2-3	-	TRBV5-1	CASSLEQVTDTQYF	TGCGCCAGCAGCTTAGAACAAGTCACAGATACGCAGTATTTT
TRBD1	TRBJ1-2	-	TRBV18	CASSPDRGNLHNGYTF	TGTGCCAGCTCACCGGACAGGGGGAATCTCCATAACGGCTACACCTTC
TRBD1	TRBJ1-1	-	TRBV29-1	CSVSDRGDTEAFF	TGCAGCGTTTCGGACAGGGGGGACACTGAAGCTTTCTTT
-	TRBJ1-1	-	TRBV11-2	CASSLSNPGPYTEAFF	TGTGCCAGCAGCTTATCTAATCCCGGTCCATACACTGAAGCTTTCTTT
TRBD2	TRBJ2-1	-	TRBV6-5	CASTIAGGHNEQFF	TGTGCCAGCACCATAGCGGGGGGCCACAATGAGCAGTTCTTC
-	TRBJ1-1	-	TRBV27	CASRVRAANTEAFF	TGTGCCAGCAGGGTCAGGGCCGCAAACACTGAAGCTTTCTTT
TRBD1	TRBJ2-7	-	TRBV19	CASSTRGQGVYEQYF	TGTGCCAGTAGTACCCGGGGACAGGGGGTCTACGAGCAGTACTTC
TRBD1	TRBJ1-5	-	TRBV9	CASSLGTGGYRQPQHF	TGTGCCAGCAGTCTCGGGACAGGGGGGTACAGACAGCCCCAGCATTTT
-	TRBJ1-4	-	TRBV6-6	CASSSPRGRDEKLFF	TGTGCCAGCAGTTCCCCTCGGGGTAGAGATGAAAAACTGTTTTTT
TRBD2	TRBJ2-7	few	TRBV4-3	CASSQSAGGHNEQYF	TGCGCCAGCAGCCAGTCAGCGGGAGGGCATAACGAGCAGTACTTC
-	TRBJ1-5	-	TRBV5-8	CASSLSFPPQHF	TGTGCCAGCAGCTTATCCTTCCCGCCCCAGCATTTT
TRBD1	TRBJ2-7	-	TRBV6-5	CASNAPGQHYEQYF	TGTGCCAGCAATGCCCCGGGACAGCACTACGAGCAGTACTTC
-	TRBJ1-6	-	TRBV28	CATRVPGVNSPLHF	TGTGCCACCAGGGTACCAGGGGTTAATTCACCCCTCCACTTT
TRBD1	TRBJ2-6	-	TRBV18	CASSPGQGAGANVLTF	TGTGCCAGCTCACCGGGACAGGGAGCTGGGGCCAACGTCCTGACTTTC
-	TRBJ2-7	-	TRBV7-2	CASSSSVAEQYF	TGTGCCAGCAGCTCGTCTGTAGCGGAGCAGTACTTC
-	TRBJ2-2	-	TRBV18	CASSPSTVNTGELFF	TGTGCCAGCTCACCCTCCACGGTAAACACCGGGGAGCTGTTTTTT
-	TRBJ2-2	once	TRBV5-5	CASSFLSTGELFF	TGTGCCAGCAGCTTCCTTTCCACCGGGGAGCTGTTTTTT
-	TRBJ2-1	-	TRBV9	CASSVSDSEQFF	TGTGCCAGCAGCGTTAGTGACAGCGAGCAGTTCTTC
-	TRBJ1-1	few	TRBV6-6	CASSRQDPNTEAFF	TGTGCCAGCTCTCGACAGGACCCGAACACTGAAGCTTTCTTT
-	TRBJ1-6	-	TRBV14	CASSLEGSGNSPLHF	TGTGCCAGCAGCCTGGAGGGGTCGGGTAATTCACCCCTCCACTTT
-	TRBJ1-2	-	TRBV4-3	CASSQGTLNYGYTF	TGCGCCAGCAGCCAAGGGACACTTAACTATGGCTACACCTTC
-	TRBJ2-2	-	TRBV10-1	CASRTGSGELFF	TGCGCCAGCAGGACCGGGTCCGGGGAGCTGTTTTTT
TRBD2	TRBJ2-3	-	TRBV11-3	CASSSSGRPDTQYF	TGTGCCAGCAGCTCTAGCGGGAGACCAGATACGCAGTATTTT
-	TRBJ2-7	-	TRBV7-3	CASSPLSYEQYF	TGTGCCAGCAGCCCCCTCTCCTACGAGCAGTACTTC
TRBD1	TRBJ2-3	-	TRBV5-1	CASSMDRVTDTQYF	TGCGCCAGCAGCATGGACAGGGTGACAGATACGCAGTATTTT
-	TRBJ2-7	-	TRBV7-2	CASSSSQAYEQYF	TGTGCCAGCAGCTCCTCCCAGGCGTACGAGCAGTACTTC
-	TRBJ1-3	-	TRBV9	CASSVAGTGNTIYF	TGTGCCAGCAGCGTCGCGGGTACTGGAAACACCATATATTTT
-	TRBJ1-5	-	TRBV30	CAWSVGYVAYSNQPQHF	TGTGCCTGGAGTGTGGGTTACGTAGCGTATAGCAATCAGCCCCAGCATTTT
-	TRBJ2-5	-	TRBV7-2	CASSQRGGETQYF	TGTGCCAGCAGCCAGAGGGGGGGAGAGACCCAGTACTTC
TRBD1	TRBJ1-2	-	TRBV7-8	CASSLGEGADGYTF	TGTGCCAGCAGCTTAGGTGAGGGGGCGGATGGCTACACCTTC
TRBD2	TRBJ2-1	-	TRBV9	CASSVATSGRVNEQFF	TGTGCCAGCAGCGTCGCGACTAGCGGGAGGGTCAATGAGCAGTTCTTC
-	TRBJ2-3	-	TRBV5-1	CASSSFTDTQYF	TGCGCCAGCAGCTCATTCACAGATACGCAGTATTTT
TRBD2	TRBJ2-7	-	TRBV9	CASSVAGGTYEQYF	TGTGCCAGCAGCGTGGCGGGGGGCACCTACGAGCAGTACTTC
-	TRBJ1-2	-	TRBV28	CASYRKSNYGYTF	TGTGCCAGCTACAGGAAATCTAACTATGGCTACACCTTC
-	TRBJ1-4	-	TRBV13	CASSLRGPGEKLFF	TGTGCCAGCAGCTTAAGAGGGCCTGGGGAAAAACTGTTTTTT
-	TRBJ2-1	-	TRBV5-4	CASSLRRGAVSYNEQFF	TGTGCCAGCAGCTTGCGCAGGGGGGCGGTTTCCTACAATGAGCAGTTCTTC